This T cell receptor beta chain emerged from a study of T cell responses to AZD1222 COVID-19 vaccine. At the level of the study: Second-dose timings of about 4 or about 12 weeks were pooled.

This clone was picked up a small number of times. Its antigen is currently unknown. Study-level results: Once two AZD1222 doses were given, Spike-specific TCR breadth and depth went up. Clonal diversity was possibly underestimated; the donors were predominantly white British and more often female. There were vaccine-associated CD4 TCRs across spike, dominant at 160-218 and 743-854.

Clones were read by immunoSEQ multiplex PCR, and TCRdb kept only the in-frame ones, dropping some. The repertoire consists of roughly 110,000 clones, with roughly nine tenths occurring once and the leading ten covering 4% to 5%. This specimen consisted of peripheral blood, obtained on day 0 of AZD1222 vaccination. The clonotype originates from an adult in good health.

The chain's CDR3 is CASNRGRGPDTQYF. DNA for the CDR3: TGTGCCAGTAATAGGGGCAGGGGCCCAGATACGCAGTATTTT. This chain uses TRBV19 with TRBJ2-3; maybe TRBD1 (6 bases). From germline, CDR1 is LNHDA and CDR2 SQIVND (reference sequence). Deletions cut 7 bases from V and 4 bases from J, with 15 bases between. CDR3 length: 14 amino acids.